This TCR beta chain appears in the sequencing data of a study of blood T cell repertoires in COVID-19. Study in general: Acute and convalescent COVID-19 samples came from the United States, Italy and Spain. T cells, B-cell-depleted T cells, or PBMCs supplied cDNA or gDNA.

Original methodology: Reference gene primer amplification gave nucleated cell count estimates. Sequencing used immunoSEQ multiplex PCR; TCRdb keeps in-frame clones, though not all of them. V and J calls and clone size are copied from that table; D and trimming were computed from the DNA. The top ten hold roughly 4% of the sample, which has approximately 89,000 clones, 90% to 95% seen once. Germline CDR1 is MNHEY and CDR2 is SMNVEV (reference sequence). J lost 4 bases, V lost 2 bases, and 4 bases had no gene match. The CDR3 length is 14 residues. In this sample, this clone turned up once. J is TRBJ2-5 and V is TRBV27; TRBD2 agrees at 7 bases. The clonotype comes from a human donor with active COVID-19. The donor label of this sample is uncertain. Sequencing input: peripheral blood. This CDR3 is CASSLGGGSETQYF. The DNA for the CDR3 is TGTGCCAGCAGTTTAGGCGGGGGTTCAGAGACCCAGTACTTC.